This T cell receptor beta chain was captured in a study of T cells after yellow fever vaccination. This clonotype came up many times. MiXCR was run by TCRdb on the 5' RACE reads, yielding one entry per CDR3 protein. This table holds approximately 96,000 distinct CDR3 sequences, almost 9% found once. Source: CD8+ T cells not binding an NS4B(214-222) dextramer, sorted from PBMCs, taken approximately 15 days after the first yellow fever vaccination. The clonotype was recovered from a young man who received the YFV17D yellow fever vaccine.

Written as DNA, the CDR3 is TGTGCCAGCAGCTTAATACCCTCAGGCGGTGAGCAGTTCTTC. Translation gives CASSLIPSGGEQFF. The V and J genes are TRBV11-2 and TRBJ2-1; no clear D. The CDR3 has 14 amino acids. V was trimmed by 2 bases and J by 9 bases, leaving 14 bases between them. Germline assignment: CDR1 SGHAT and CDR2 FQNNGV.